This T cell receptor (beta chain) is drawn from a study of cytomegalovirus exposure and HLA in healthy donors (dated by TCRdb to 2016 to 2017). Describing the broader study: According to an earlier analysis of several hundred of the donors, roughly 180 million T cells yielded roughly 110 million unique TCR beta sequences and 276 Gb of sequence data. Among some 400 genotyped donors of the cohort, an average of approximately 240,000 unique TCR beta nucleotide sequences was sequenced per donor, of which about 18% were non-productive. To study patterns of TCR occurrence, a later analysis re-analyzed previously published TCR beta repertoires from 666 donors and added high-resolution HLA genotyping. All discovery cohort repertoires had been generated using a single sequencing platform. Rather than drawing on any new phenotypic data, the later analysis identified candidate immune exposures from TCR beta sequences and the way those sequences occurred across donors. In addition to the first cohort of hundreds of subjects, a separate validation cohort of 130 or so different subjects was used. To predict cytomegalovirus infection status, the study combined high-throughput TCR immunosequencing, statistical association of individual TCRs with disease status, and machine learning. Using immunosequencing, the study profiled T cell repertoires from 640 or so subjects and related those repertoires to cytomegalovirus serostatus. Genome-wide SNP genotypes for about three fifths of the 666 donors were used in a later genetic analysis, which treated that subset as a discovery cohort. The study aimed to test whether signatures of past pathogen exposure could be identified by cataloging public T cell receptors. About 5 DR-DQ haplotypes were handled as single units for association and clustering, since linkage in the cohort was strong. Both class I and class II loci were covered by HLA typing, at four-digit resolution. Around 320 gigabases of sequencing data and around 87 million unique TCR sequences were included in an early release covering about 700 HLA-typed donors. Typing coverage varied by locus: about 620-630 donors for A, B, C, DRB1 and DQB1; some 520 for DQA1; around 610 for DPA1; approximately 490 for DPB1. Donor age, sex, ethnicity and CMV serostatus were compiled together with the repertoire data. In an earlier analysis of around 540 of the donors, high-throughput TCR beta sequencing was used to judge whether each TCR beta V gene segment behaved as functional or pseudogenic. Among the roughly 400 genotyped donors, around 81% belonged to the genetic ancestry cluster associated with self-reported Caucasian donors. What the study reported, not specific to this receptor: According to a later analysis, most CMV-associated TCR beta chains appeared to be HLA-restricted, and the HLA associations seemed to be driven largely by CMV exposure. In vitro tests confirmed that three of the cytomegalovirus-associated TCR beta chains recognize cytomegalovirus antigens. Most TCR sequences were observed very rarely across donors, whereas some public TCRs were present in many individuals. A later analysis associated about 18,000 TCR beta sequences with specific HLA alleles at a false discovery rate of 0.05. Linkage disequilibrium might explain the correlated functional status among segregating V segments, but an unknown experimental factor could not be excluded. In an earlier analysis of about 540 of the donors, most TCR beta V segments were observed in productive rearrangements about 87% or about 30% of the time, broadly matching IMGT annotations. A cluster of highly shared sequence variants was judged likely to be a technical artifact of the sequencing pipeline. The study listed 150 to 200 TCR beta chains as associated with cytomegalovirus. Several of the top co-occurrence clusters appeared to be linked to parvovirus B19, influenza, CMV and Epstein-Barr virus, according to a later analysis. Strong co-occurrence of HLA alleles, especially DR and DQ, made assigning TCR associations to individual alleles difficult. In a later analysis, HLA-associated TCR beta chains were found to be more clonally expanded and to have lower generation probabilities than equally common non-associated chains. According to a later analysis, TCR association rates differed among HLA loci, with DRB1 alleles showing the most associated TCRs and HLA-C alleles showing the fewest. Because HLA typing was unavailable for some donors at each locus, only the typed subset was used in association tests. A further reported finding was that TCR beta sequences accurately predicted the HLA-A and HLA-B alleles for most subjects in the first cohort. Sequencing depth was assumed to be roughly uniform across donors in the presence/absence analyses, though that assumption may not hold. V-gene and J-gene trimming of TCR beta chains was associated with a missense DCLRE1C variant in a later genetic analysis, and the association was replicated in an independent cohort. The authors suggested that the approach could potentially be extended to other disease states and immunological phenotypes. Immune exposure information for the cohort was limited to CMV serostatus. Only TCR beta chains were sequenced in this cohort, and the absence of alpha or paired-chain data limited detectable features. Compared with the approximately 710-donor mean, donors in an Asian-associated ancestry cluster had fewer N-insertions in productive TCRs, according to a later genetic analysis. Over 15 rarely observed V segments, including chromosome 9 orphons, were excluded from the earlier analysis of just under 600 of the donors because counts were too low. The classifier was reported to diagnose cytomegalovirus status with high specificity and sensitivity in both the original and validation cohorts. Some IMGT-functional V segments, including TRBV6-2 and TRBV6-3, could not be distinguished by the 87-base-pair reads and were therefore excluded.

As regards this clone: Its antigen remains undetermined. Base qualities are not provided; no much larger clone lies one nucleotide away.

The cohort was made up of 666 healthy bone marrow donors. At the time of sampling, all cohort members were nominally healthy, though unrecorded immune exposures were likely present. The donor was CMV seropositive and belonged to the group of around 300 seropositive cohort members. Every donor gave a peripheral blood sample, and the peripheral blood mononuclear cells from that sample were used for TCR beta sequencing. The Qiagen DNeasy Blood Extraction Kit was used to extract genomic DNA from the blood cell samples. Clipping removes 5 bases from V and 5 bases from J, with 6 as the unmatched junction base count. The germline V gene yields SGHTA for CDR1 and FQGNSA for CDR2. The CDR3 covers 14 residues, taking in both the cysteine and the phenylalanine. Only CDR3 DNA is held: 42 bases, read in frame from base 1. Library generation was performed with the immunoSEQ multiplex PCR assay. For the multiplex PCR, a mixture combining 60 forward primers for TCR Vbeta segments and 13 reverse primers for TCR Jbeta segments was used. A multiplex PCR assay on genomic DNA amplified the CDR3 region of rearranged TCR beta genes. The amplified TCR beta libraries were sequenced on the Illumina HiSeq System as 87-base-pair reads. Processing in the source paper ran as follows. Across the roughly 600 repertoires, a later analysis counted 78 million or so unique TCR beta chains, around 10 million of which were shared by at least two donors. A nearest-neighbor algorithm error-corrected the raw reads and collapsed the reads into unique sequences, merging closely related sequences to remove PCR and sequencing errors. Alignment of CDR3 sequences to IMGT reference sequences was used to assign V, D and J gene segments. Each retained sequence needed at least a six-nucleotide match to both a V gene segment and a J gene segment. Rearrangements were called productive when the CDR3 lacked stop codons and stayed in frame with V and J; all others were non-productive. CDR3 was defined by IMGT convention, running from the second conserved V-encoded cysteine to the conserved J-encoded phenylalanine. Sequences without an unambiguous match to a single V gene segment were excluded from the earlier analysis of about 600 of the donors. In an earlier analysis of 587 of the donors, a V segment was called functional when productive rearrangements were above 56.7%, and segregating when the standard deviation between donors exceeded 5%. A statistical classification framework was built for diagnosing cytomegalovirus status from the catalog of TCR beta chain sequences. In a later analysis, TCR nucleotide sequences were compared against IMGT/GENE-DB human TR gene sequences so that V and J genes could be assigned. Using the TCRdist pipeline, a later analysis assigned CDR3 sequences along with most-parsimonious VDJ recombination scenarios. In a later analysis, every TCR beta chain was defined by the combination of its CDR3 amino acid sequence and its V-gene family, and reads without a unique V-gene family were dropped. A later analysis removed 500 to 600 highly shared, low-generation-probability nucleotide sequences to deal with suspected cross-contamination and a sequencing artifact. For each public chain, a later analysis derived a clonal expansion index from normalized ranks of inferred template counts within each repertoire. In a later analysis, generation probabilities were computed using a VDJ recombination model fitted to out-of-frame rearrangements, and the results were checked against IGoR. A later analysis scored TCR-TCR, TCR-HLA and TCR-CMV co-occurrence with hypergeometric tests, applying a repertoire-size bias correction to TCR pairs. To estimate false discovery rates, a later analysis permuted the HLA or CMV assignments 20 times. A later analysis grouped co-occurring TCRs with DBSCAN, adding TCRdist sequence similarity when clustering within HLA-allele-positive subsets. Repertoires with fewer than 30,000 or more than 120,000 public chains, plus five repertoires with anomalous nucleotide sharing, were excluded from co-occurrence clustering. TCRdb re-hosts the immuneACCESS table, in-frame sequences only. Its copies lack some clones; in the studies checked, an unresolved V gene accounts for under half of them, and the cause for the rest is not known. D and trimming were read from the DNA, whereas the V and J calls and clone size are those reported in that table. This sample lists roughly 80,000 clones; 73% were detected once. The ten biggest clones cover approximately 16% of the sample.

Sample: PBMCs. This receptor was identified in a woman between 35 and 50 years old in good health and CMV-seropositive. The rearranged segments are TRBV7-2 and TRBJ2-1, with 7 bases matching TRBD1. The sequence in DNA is TGTGCCAGCAGCACGGGACAGATTAACAATGAGCAGTTCTTC. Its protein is CASSTGQINNEQFF.